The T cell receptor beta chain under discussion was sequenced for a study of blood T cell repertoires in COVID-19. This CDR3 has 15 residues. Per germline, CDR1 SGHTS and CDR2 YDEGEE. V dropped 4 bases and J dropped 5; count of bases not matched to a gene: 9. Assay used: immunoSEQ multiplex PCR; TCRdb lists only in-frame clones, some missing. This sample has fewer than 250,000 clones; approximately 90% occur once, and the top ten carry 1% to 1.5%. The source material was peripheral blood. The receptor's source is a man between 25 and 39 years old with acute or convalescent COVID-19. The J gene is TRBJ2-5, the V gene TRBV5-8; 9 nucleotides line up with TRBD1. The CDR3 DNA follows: TGTGCCAGCAGCCATGGGAACAGGGGGCCGGAGACCCAGTACTTC. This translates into CASSHGNRGPETQYF.